This T cell receptor beta chain comes out of a study of T cell responses to AZD1222 COVID-19 vaccine. The overall study: Combined were second doses at about 4 or about 12 weeks.

Of note for this clone: Its antigen remains unidentified.

Clones were sequenced by immunoSEQ multiplex PCR, and TCRdb holds only the in-frame ones, with some missing. This table holds more than 95,000 clones, 90% to 95% found once. General study findings and limits: Repertoire collection took place solely once the T cell response had peaked. Females outnumbered males among donors, who were mostly white British; clonal diversity was possibly underestimated.

V was shortened by 4 bases and J by 5 bases, with 15 bases between the two germline ends. The CDR3 length is 14 residues. Germline CDR1 reads SEHNR; CDR2 reads FQNEAQ (reference sequence). This sample comprised peripheral blood, obtained on day 0 of AZD1222 vaccination. This clonotype was sampled from an adult in good health. The J gene is TRBJ2-7, the V gene TRBV7-9; the D gene is possibly TRBD1 (6 bases). Here the CDR3 reads CASSSQGRGNEQYF. CDR3 in DNA: TGTGCCAGCAGCTCACAGGGAAGAGGGAACGAGCAGTACTTC.